This T cell receptor (beta chain) was sequenced in a study of T-cell reconstitution after alpha-beta-depleted transplantation in children. Trimming cost V 3 bases and J 3 bases, with 13 bases left between them. The CDR3 has 14 amino acids. Germline V gives CDR1 SGHRS, CDR2 YFSETQ. This clonotype was seen at least ten times. The library targeted TCRbeta and was prepared with unique molecular identifiers. Via MiXCR, TCRdb re-called the PCR reads, giving one row per CDR3 protein. In the table there are approximately 400,000 distinct CDR3 sequences, approximately 10% of which are singletons. V and J are TRBV5-1 and TRBJ2-7; D is possibly TRBD1 (5 bases). Here the sequenced sample was PBMCs from the stem cell graft donor, taken from the stem cell graft. This receptor was obtained from a human donor who donated a stem cell graft to a child with acute myeloid leukemia. CDR3 nucleotide sequence: TGCGCCAGCAGCTCTCAGGGTCCTGTCTACGAGCAGTACTTC. Translation gives CASSSQGPVYEQYF.